Each of the 26 T cell receptor beta chains below was sequenced from the same sample in a study of T cells in Graves' hyperthyroidism and ophthalmopathy. Template material for amplifying TCR beta CDR3 regions consisted of RNA transcripts. Primed by the HTBI set, a first-round RT-PCR was run on the TCR CDR3. TCRdb called the multiplex PCR reads again in MiXCR, with one record for every CDR3 protein. The table has hundreds of thousands of distinct CDR3 sequences, over 11% seen once. Sequencing was carried out using blood. Receptors were obtained from a woman aged 30 to 39 with Graves' hyperthyroidism.

This clonotype occurred a few times. The rearrangement uses TRBV4-3 and TRBJ2-7, with 7 bases that match TRBD2. Trimming cost V 3 bases and J 6 bases; bases outside gene matches: 11. CDR1 is LGHNA, CDR2 YSLEER, per germline. The CDR3 loop spans 15 amino acids. CDR3 in amino acids: CASSHLGGRSAEQYF. The CDR3 bases are TGCGCCAGCAGCCATCTGGGGGGGAGAAGCGCCGAGCAGTACTTC.

This clonotype was recorded many times. This rearrangement joins TRBV12-3 or TRBV12-4 to TRBJ1-4; D is undetermined. V dropped 2 bases and J dropped 10 bases, with 11 bases sitting between them. This CDR3 has 13 amino acids. CDR3 coding DNA: TGTGCCAGCAGTTTATCCGCCTTGGGAAAACTGTTTTTT. This gives the protein CASSLSALGKLFF.

This clonotype was seen ten or more times. The chain has TRBV6-6 and TRBJ1-2; D is possibly TRBD1 (5 bases). V dropped 1 base and J dropped 0 bases, with 9 bases sitting between them. The CDR3 covers 15 residues. Germline CDR1 is MNHNY and CDR2 is SVGAGI (reference sequence). CDR3 in DNA: TGTGCCAGCAGTTACTTAGTGACAGCTAACTATGGCTACACCTTC. Residues: CASSYLVTANYGYTF.

In regard to this clonotype: This sequence may be a read error, since a much larger clone differs from it by one base. The chain recombines TRBV2 with TRBJ1-1; D remains ambiguous. Germline V gene data show CDR1 as SNHLY and CDR2 as FYNNEI. V dropped 6 bases and J dropped 4 bases, with 12 bases sitting between them. The CDR3 totals 13 residues. This CDR3 reads CASRAQQSTEAFF. The CDR3 bases are TGTGCCAGCAGGGCACAACAGAGCACTGAAGCTTTCTTT.

This clonotype showed up just a few times. The rearrangement uses TRBV11-2 and TRBJ2-3, with 7 bases identical to TRBD2. Germline CDR1 SGHAT, CDR2 FQNNGV. The CDR3 sequence is 15 residues long. The junction had 9 bases not matched to a gene; V was cut back by 4 bases and J by 5 bases. In nucleotides, the CDR3 is TGTGCCAGCAGCTCCCAGCGGGGCTCACGAGATACGCAGTATTTT. This encodes CASSSQRGSRDTQYF.

This clonotype was detected ten times or more. The chain employs TRBV12-3 or TRBV12-4 and TRBJ1-2; 9 nucleotides align to TRBD1. J lost 4 bases, V lost 7 bases, and 7 bases had no gene match. This CDR3 has 14 residues. DNA for the CDR3: TGTGCCAGCACTCTCACGGACAGGGGCTATGGCTACACCTTC. It yields the protein CASTLTDRGYGYTF.

The J gene is TRBJ2-1, the V gene TRBV7-2, with 7 positions matching TRBD2. The CDR3 spans 18 residues. V shed 1 base and J 6 bases; nucleotides not matched to a gene: 15. Germline V gene sequence: CDR1 SGHTA, CDR2 FQGNSA. CDR3 protein: CASSLEARASGLRNEQFF. The CDR3 DNA reads TGTGCCAGCAGCTTAGAGGCGCGGGCTAGCGGCCTTCGCAATGAGCAGTTCTTC.

This clonotype appeared many times. V is TRBV28 and J is TRBJ2-2, with D tentatively TRBD1 (6 bases). Germline assignment: CDR1 MDHEN and CDR2 SYDVKM. V was clipped by 4 bases and J by 1 base, with 10 bases between them. The CDR3 consists of 15 residues. The chain's CDR3 is CASSSSRGNTGELFF. CDR3 nucleotides: TGTGCCAGCAGTTCAAGCAGGGGGAACACCGGGGAGCTGTTTTTT.

This clonotype was seen many times. This chain joins TRBV27 and TRBJ1-4; D is unclear. The CDR3 runs 17 residues. The V gene lost 4 bases and the J gene lost 7 bases, with 22 bases spanning the gap. The V gene's germline CDR1 is MNHEY and CDR2 SMNVEV (reference sequence). CDR3: CASSSLPPSRLGEKLFF. In nucleotides, the CDR3 is TGTGCCAGCAGTTCTTTACCCCCTTCCAGGTTGGGTGAAAAACTGTTTTTT. The full variable domain, its missing parts supplied by reference TRBV27 and TRBJ1-4, is EAQVTQNPRYLITVTGKKLTVTCSQNMNHEYMSWYRQDPGLGLRQIYYSMNVEVTDKGDVPEGYKVSRKEKRNFPLILESPSPNQTSLYFCASSSLPPSRLGEKLFFGSGTQLSVL.

The chain joins TRBV29-1 to TRBJ2-1; tentative D call: TRBD2 (5 bases). CDR3 size: 12 residues. CDR1 is SQVTM, CDR2 ANQGSEA, per germline. V lost 7 bases, J lost 9 bases, and 16 bases lay in between. DNA of the CDR3: TGCAGCGCGGTGTCGGGGATGGGTGAGCAGTTCTTC. This gives the protein CSAVSGMGEQFF.

The rearrangement uses TRBV19 and TRBJ2-7; TRBD2 aligns across 7 bases. After removal of 4 bases from V and 7 bases from J, the junction contained 16 bases not matched to a gene. Per the germline V gene, CDR1 is LNHDA and CDR2 is SQIVND (reference sequence). The CDR3 is 16 residues long. CDR3 in DNA: TGTGCCAGTAGTAGTCGAGATGGGAGGGAACTTGGTGAGCAGTACTTC. This gives the protein CASSSRDGRELGEQYF.

This clonotype was seen a handful of times. The chain uses TRBV30 and TRBJ2-5; 9 nucleotides match TRBD1. Germline V gives CDR1 GTSNPN, CDR2 SVGIG (reference sequence). CDR3 length equals 13 residues. The V segment lost 5 bases and the J segment 4 bases; nucleotides outside the gene matches: 5. CDR3 nucleotides: TGTGCCTGGGGACAGGGGTTAACAGAGACCCAGTACTTC. This gives the protein CAWGQGLTETQYF.

This clonotype was seen at least ten times. The chain has TRBV12-3 or TRBV12-4 and TRBJ2-7; TRBD2 agrees at 7 bases. The CDR3 has 14 amino acids. V lost 7 bases and J lost 5; bases outside the gene matches: 11. The CDR3: CASTWGGAEDEQYF. The CDR3 DNA sequence: TGTGCCAGCACATGGGGGGGAGCAGAAGACGAGCAGTACTTC.

This clonotype was detected many times. The rearrangement uses TRBV20-1 and TRBJ1-2, with 7 bases identical to TRBD1. Germline lookup yields CDR1 DFQATT and CDR2 SNEGSKA (reference sequence). J lost 7 bases, V lost 3 bases, and 5 bases had no gene match. The CDR3 consists of 12 residues. In DNA, the CDR3 is TGCAGTGCTAGGACAGGGCTAGGTGGCTACACCTTC. Translating it yields CSARTGLGGYTF.

This rearrangement joins TRBV20-1 to TRBJ1-5; D not resolved. The V end lost 0 bases, the J end lost 6 bases, and 12 bases lay between the germline ends. The germline CDR1 and CDR2 sequences are DFQATT and SNEGSKA (reference sequence). The CDR3 has 14 amino acids. The CDR3 region is CSARDLTDRQPQHF. CDR3 nucleotide sequence: TGCAGTGCTAGAGATCTAACCGACCGTCAGCCCCAGCATTTT.

The rearrangement uses TRBV6-9 and TRBJ1-5; the D gene is possibly TRBD1 (5 bases). CDR3 size: 19 residues. Germline CDR1 reads MNHGY; CDR2 reads SVAAGI. V was trimmed by 4 bases and J by 1 base, leaving 23 bases between them. CDR3 sequence reads: CASSFTQKGTKLSNQPQHF. The DNA of the CDR3 is TGTGCCAGCAGTTTCACCCAAAAAGGGACCAAGCTCAGCAATCAGCCCCAGCATTTT.

The chain is built from TRBV3-1 and TRBJ2-4; D call uncertain. Germline V gives CDR1 LGHDT, CDR2 YNNKEL (reference sequence). Trimming took off 3 bases at V and 0 bases at J, with 9 bases between the two ends. This CDR3 has 15 residues. The CDR3 reads CASSQETVAKNIQYF. CDR3 bases: TGTGCCAGCAGCCAGGAAACCGTAGCCAAAAACATTCAGTACTTC.

This clonotype was counted a single time. This sequence joins TRBV12-5 and TRBJ2-1, with 12 bases aligning to TRBD2. There are 21 residues in the CDR3. CDR1 is LGHNT and CDR2 is FRNRAP in the germline V gene. The junction had 21 bases not matched to a gene; V was cut back by 1 base and J by 8 bases. CDR3 protein: CASGLGERANLTSGRFHEQFF. The DNA of the CDR3 is TGTGCTAGTGGTTTGGGAGAGAGGGCCAATTTGACTAGCGGGAGATTCCATGAGCAGTTCTTC. The variable domain in full, with the rest retrieved from reference TRBV12-5 and TRBJ2-1, is DARVTQTPRHKVTEMGQEVTMRCQPILGHNTVFWYRQTMMQGLELLAYFRNRAPLDDSGMPKDRFSAEMPDATLATLKIQPSEPRDSAVYFCASGLGERANLTSGRFHEQFFGPGTRLTVL.

This clonotype was detected only a few times. The chain combines TRBV7-2 with TRBJ1-5, with a weak D call TRBD1 (5 bases). Looked up from germline, CDR1 is SGHTA and CDR2 is FQGNSA. The CDR3 is 14 residues long. Trimming pared 5 bases from V and 4 bases from J, leaving 12 bases between. CDR3 region: CASSTPGGNQPQHF. The CDR3, as DNA: TGTGCCAGCAGCACCCCGGGGGGAAATCAGCCCCAGCATTTT. Drawing the rest from reference TRBV7-2 and TRBJ1-5, the complete variable domain is GAGVSQSPSNKVTEKGKDVELRCDPISGHTALYWYRQSLGQGLEFLIYFQGNSAPDKSGLPSDRFSAERTGGSVSTLTIQRTQQEDSAVYLCASSTPGGNQPQHFGDGTRLSIL.

This clonotype was recorded many times. The DNA for the CDR3 is TGTGCCAGCAGTTTGAGGGTCTCTGGAAACACCATATATTTT. Protein product: CASSLRVSGNTIYF. V is TRBV28 and J is TRBJ1-3; no clear D. CDR3 length: 14 residues. V gave up 3 bases and J gave up 0 bases, with 6 bases separating them. Looked up from germline, CDR1 is MDHEN and CDR2 is SYDVKM. Full variable domain (missing parts from reference TRBV28 and TRBJ1-3): DVKVTQSSRYLVKRTGEKVFLECVQDMDHENMFWYRQDPGLGLRLIYFSYDVKMKEKGDIPEGYSVSREKKERFSLILESASTNQTSMYLCASSLRVSGNTIYFGEGSWLTVV.

The rearrangement links TRBV4-3 to TRBJ2-5; D might be TRBD2 (6 bases). The CDR3 has 14 residues. Germline values: CDR1 LGHNA, CDR2 YSLEER. V lost 1 base and J lost 5, with 11 bases in between. CDR3: CASSQGGVVETQYF. The CDR3, as DNA: TGCGCCAGCAGCCAAGGGGGGGTGGTGGAGACCCAGTACTTC.

This clonotype was counted at least ten times. The rearrangement uses TRBV7-7 and TRBJ2-1; weak D call: TRBD2 (5 bases). CDR3 length equals 13 residues. Germline lookup yields CDR1 SSHAT and CDR2 FNYEAQ (reference sequence). Here the CDR3 DNA reads TGTGCTAGCCGGAGACTCGGGGACAATGAGCAGTTCTTC. Amino acids: CASRRLGDNEQFF.

This clonotype appeared many times. The chain joins TRBV15 to TRBJ1-5; the D gene is possibly TRBD1 (5 bases). Germline CDR1 LNHNV, CDR2 YYDKDF (reference sequence). This CDR3 has 15 residues. V was trimmed by 9 bases and J by 5 bases, leaving 20 bases between them. This chain's CDR3 is CATGRDRVGYQPQHF. In nucleotides, the CDR3 is TGTGCCACGGGGCGAGATAGGGTCGGTTATCAGCCCCAGCATTTT.

There are many counts of this clonotype. The chain employs TRBV28 and TRBJ2-7, with D perhaps matching TRBD1 (5 bases). The CDR3 runs 14 residues. CDR1 and CDR2 (germline): MDHEN, SYDVKM. Trimming took 6 bases from V and 3 from J, leaving 15 bases between them. CDR3 amino acids: CASSPGLRDYEQYF. CDR3 bases: TGTGCCAGCAGCCCAGGGTTGAGAGACTACGAGCAGTACTTC.

The chain has TRBV30 and TRBJ2-7, with 12 bases identical to TRBD1. This CDR3 spans 15 amino acids. V dropped 3 bases and J dropped 7; count of bases not matched to a gene: 10. CDR1 GTSNPN and CDR2 SVGIG come from the germline V gene (reference sequence). The CDR3 is CAWRSPGQGAMEQYF. CDR3 sequence (DNA): TGTGCCTGGAGGAGTCCGGGACAGGGGGCGATGGAGCAGTACTTC.

This clonotype came up many times. This chain links TRBV11-2 with TRBJ2-4; D is perhaps TRBD2 (6 bases). Deletions cut 1 base from V and 3 bases from J, with 10 bases between. The CDR3 spans 15 residues. Per the germline V gene, CDR1 is SGHAT and CDR2 is FQNNGV. The CDR3 bases are TGTGCCAGCAGCTTAGGGGGGGTCGGCAAAAACATTCAGTACTTC. It encodes CASSLGGVGKNIQYF.